This T cell receptor (beta chain) was found in a study of identical twins. This clonotype was observed a handful of times. TCRdb reprocessed the 5' RACE reads with MiXCR, giving one entry per CDR3 protein. The sample records approximately 680,000 distinct CDR3 sequences, about 7.6% being singletons. The CDR3 has 15 residues. CDR1 ENHRY and CDR2 SYGVKD come from the germline V gene. Trimming removed 3 bases from V and 5 bases from J; junction bases left unmatched: 5. The same data also went into a second study, on yellow fever vaccine responses in identical twins.

Sequenced: PBMCs. This chain joins TRBV10-3 and TRBJ1-3; TRBD1 matches 9 bases. The sequence was collected from a woman aged 18 to 35 in good health. CDR3 coding DNA: TGTGCCATCAGTGACTGGACAGGGGAAAGAAACACCATATATTTT. This gives the protein CAISDWTGERNTIYF.